This T cell receptor beta chain is drawn from a study of blood T cell repertoires in COVID-19. For the study at large: Samples came from the United States, Italy and Spain, spanning acute and convalescent COVID-19. Nucleic acid was either cDNA or gDNA, and it came from T cells, B-cell-depleted T cells, or PBMCs.

How the authors handled the data: The assay estimated nucleated cells by amplifying reference gene primers. Sequencing was performed with immunoSEQ multiplex PCR; in TCRdb, only in-frame clones are kept and a portion is missing. The DNA was the basis for D and trimming; V, J and clone size are from that table. The table lists roughly 120,000 clones, over 85% of them singletons. The CDR3 is made up of 19 amino acids. V shed 1 base, J shed 1 base, and the junction held 11 bases outside the gene matches. Germline V gene sequence: CDR1 SGHNT, CDR2 YENEEA. The sample consisted of peripheral blood. The chain carries TRBV11-3 and TRBJ2-1, with 9 positions matching TRBD2. The TCR comes from a man aged 50-59 years with active COVID-19. This CDR3 reads CASSLGGILAGQSYNEQFF. CDR3 DNA sequence: TGTGCCAGCAGCTTAGGGGGGATTCTAGCGGGGCAATCCTACAATGAGCAGTTCTTC.